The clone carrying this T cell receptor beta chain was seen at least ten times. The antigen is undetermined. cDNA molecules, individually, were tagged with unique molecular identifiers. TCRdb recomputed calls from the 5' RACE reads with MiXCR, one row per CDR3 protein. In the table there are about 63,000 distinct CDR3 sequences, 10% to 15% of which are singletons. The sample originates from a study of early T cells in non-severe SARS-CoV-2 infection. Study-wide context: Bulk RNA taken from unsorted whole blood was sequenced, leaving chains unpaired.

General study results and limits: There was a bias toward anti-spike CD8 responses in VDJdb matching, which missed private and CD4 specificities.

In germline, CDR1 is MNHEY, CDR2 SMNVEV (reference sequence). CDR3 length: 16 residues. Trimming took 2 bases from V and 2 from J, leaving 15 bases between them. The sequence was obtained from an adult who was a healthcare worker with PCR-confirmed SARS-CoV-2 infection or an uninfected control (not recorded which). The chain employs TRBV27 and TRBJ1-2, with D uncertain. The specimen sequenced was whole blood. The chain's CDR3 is CASSLRWRNSNYGYTF. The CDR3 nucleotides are TGTGCCAGCAGTTTACGGTGGCGAAACAGCAACTATGGCTACACCTTC.